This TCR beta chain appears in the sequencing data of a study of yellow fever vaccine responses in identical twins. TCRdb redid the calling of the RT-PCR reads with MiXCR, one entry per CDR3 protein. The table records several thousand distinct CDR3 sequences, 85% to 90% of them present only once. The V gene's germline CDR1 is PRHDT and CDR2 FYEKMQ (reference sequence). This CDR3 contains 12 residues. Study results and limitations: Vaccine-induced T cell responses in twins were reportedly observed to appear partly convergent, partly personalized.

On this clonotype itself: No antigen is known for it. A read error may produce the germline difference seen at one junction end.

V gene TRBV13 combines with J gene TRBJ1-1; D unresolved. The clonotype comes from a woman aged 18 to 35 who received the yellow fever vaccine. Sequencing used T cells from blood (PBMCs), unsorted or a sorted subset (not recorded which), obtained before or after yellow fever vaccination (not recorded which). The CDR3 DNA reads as TGTGCCAGCAGTTTAGGGAACACTGAAGCTTTCTTT. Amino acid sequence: CASSLGNTEAFF.